The 21 T cell receptor beta chains below all came from one sample that was sequenced in a study of shared clonotypes between healthy human individuals. CD45RO-negative, CCR7-selected cells formed the naive CD8 fraction, which excluded terminally differentiated effector memory CD45RA+ cells. Sequenced by immunoSEQ multiplex PCR; TCRdb stores in-frame clones only, minus some. The sample lists about 2.2 million clones, roughly 93% occurring once. Sample: naive CD8+ T cells from PBMCs. Every receptor here comes from a man younger than 35 in good health. Some clones in this sample may be carry-over from other donors' samples.

The CDR3 DNA reads as TGTGCCAGCAGCTTATCAGACGGGAACACTGAAGCTTTCTTT. This codes for CASSLSDGNTEAFF. The genes are TRBV7-9 and TRBJ1-1; no clear D. Germline V gives CDR1 SEHNR, CDR2 FQNEAQ (reference sequence). V lost 2 bases, J lost 1 base, and 8 bases lay in between. This CDR3 has 14 residues.

The chain is built from TRBV5-1 and TRBJ2-6; D uncertain. This CDR3 is 19 amino acids long. V was cut by 0 bases and J by 0 bases, with 16 bases left in between. CDR1 and CDR2 (germline): SGHRS, YFSETQ. This CDR3 reads CASSLESSGSLSGANVLTF. The DNA for the CDR3 is TGCGCCAGCAGCTTGGAATCTTCTGGGTCCCTCTCTGGGGCCAACGTCCTGACTTTC.

This clone was detected once. The chain joins TRBV28 to TRBJ1-2; D unresolved. V lost 8 bases, J lost 4 bases, and 5 bases lay in between. Germline assignment: CDR1 MDHEN and CDR2 SYDVKM. The CDR3 loop spans 10 amino acids. The CDR3 nucleotides read TGTGCCAGCGAGGGCTATGGCTACACCTTC. Protein: CASEGYGYTF.

V and J are TRBV27 and TRBJ2-7; D possibly uses TRBD1 or TRBD2 (6 bases each). Trimming stripped 5 bases from V and 1 base from J, with 15 bases between. There are 15 residues in the CDR3. The germline V gene encodes CDR1 MNHEY and CDR2 SMNVEV (reference sequence). CDR3 protein: CASSPIGGGSYEQYF. In DNA form, the CDR3 reads TGTGCCAGCAGTCCGATAGGGGGAGGTTCCTACGAGCAGTACTTC.

The V gene is TRBV29-1, the J gene TRBJ2-7, with D possibly TRBD1 on 6 matching bases. The germline V gene has CDR1 SQVTM and CDR2 ANQGSEA. V lost 3 bases and J 6 bases, leaving 15 bases between the germline ends. This CDR3 spans 13 amino acids. The DNA of the CDR3 is TGCAGCGTTGATGGGCAGGGGTTTGGCGAGCAGTACTTC. This sequence encodes CSVDGQGFGEQYF.

This rearrangement joins TRBV27 to TRBJ2-7; D uncertain. Trimming pared 3 bases from V and 2 bases from J, leaving 14 bases between. Germline V gene sequence: CDR1 MNHEY, CDR2 SMNVEV (reference sequence). The CDR3 contains 15 residues. CDR3 amino acids: CASSFDAFGPYEQYF. In nucleotides, the CDR3 is TGTGCCAGCAGTTTCGACGCCTTTGGTCCCTACGAGCAGTACTTC.

A word on this clone: With a much larger clone just one base away, this may be a read error. Different DNA sequences within this sample yield the same CDR3. The gene calls are TRBV28 and TRBJ2-7; no clear D gene. The CDR3 has 11 amino acids. V was clipped by 6 bases and J by 3 bases, with 6 bases between them. The germline CDR1 and CDR2 sequences are MDHEN and SYDVKM. Here the CDR3 reads CASSPYYEQYF. Here the CDR3 DNA reads TGTGCCAGCAGCCCCTACTACGAGCAGTACTTC.

This chain connects TRBV7-3 to TRBJ2-2; no firm D call. In germline, CDR1 is SGHTA, CDR2 FQGTGA. The CDR3 spans 15 residues. Trimming took off 0 bases at V and 2 bases at J, with 7 bases between the two ends. The CDR3 sequence is CASSLTKGNTGELFF. Here the CDR3 DNA reads TGTGCCAGCAGCTTAACGAAGGGTAACACCGGGGAGCTGTTTTTT.

The chain combines TRBV14 with TRBJ2-1; TRBD2 is a possible D gene (5 bases). Trimming removed 3 bases at V and 4 bases at J, with 19 bases between. The CDR3 length is 17 residues. Germline V lookup: CDR1 SGHDN, CDR2 FVKESK. The CDR3 bases are TGTGCCAGCAGCCAGTCGAGGGAGCGGCGGCGATACAATGAGCAGTTCTTC. Residues: CASSQSRERRRYNEQFF.

This clone was seen just once. The V gene is TRBV28, the J gene TRBJ1-5; TRBD1 aligns across 8 bases. The CDR3 runs to 18 residues. Trimming took 3 bases from V and 7 from J; bases not matched to a gene: 17. Per the germline V gene, CDR1 is MDHEN and CDR2 is SYDVKM. The CDR3 spells CASSFSQSGRGLEQPQHF. The DNA of the CDR3 is TGTGCCAGCAGTTTCTCGCAGTCGGGCAGGGGGCTAGAACAGCCCCAGCATTTT. Full variable domain (remainder filled in from reference TRBV28 and TRBJ1-5): DVKVTQSSRYLVKRTGEKVFLECVQDMDHENMFWYRQDPGLGLRLIYFSYDVKMKEKGDIPEGYSVSREKKERFSLILESASTNQTSMYLCASSFSQSGRGLEQPQHFGDGTRLSIL.

The genes are TRBV27 and TRBJ2-7; 8 bases are shared with TRBD2. CDR3 length equals 15 residues. Germline V gene sequence: CDR1 MNHEY, CDR2 SMNVEV (reference sequence). J gave up 0 bases and V 6 bases, and 7 bases lay outside the gene matches. CDR3 sequence (DNA): TGTGCCAGCAGCCGTCGCGGGGGGCCCTCCTACGAGCAGTACTTC. This encodes CASSRRGGPSYEQYF.

The chain has TRBV6-6 and TRBJ2-7; 9 nucleotides align to TRBD2. The CDR3 spans 15 residues. The germline V gene encodes CDR1 MNHNY and CDR2 SVGAGI (reference sequence). V lost 0 bases, J lost 3 bases, and 3 bases stayed unmatched. The CDR3 here is CASSYSSGSNYEQYF. The CDR3 DNA reads as TGTGCCAGCAGTTACTCTAGCGGGAGTAACTACGAGCAGTACTTC.

This clone was counted a single time. The V and J genes are TRBV11-2 and TRBJ2-1, with 8 bases fitting TRBD2. The junction had 1 base not matched to a gene; V was cut back by 2 bases and J by 4 bases. CDR1 SGHAT and CDR2 FQNNGV come from the germline V gene. The CDR3 runs 14 residues. This CDR3 is CASSLIAGYNEQFF. CDR3 nucleotides: TGTGCCAGCAGCTTAATAGCGGGATACAATGAGCAGTTCTTC. Full variable domain (rest looked up from reference TRBV11-2 and TRBJ2-1): EAGVAQSPRYKIIEKRQSVAFWCNPISGHATLYWYQQILGQGPKLLIQFQNNGVVDDSQLPKDRFSAERLKGVDSTLKIQPAKLEDSAVYLCASSLIAGYNEQFFGPGTRLTVL.

V gene TRBV6-6 combines with J gene TRBJ1-1; TRBD1 is a possible D gene (5 bases). Germline CDR1 is MNHNY and CDR2 is SVGAGI (reference sequence). CDR3 size: 14 residues. V was pared by 6 bases and J by 5 bases, with 16 bases between. CDR3 DNA sequence: TGTGCCAGCAGCCCGGACCGGACACGAACTGAAGCTTTCTTT. Its protein is CASSPDRTRTEAFF.

V usage is TRBV29-1 and J usage is TRBJ2-1; TRBD1 matches 8 bases. The junction had 6 bases not matched to a gene; V was cut back by 7 bases and J by 7 bases. This CDR3 is 12 amino acids long. Per the germline V gene, CDR1 is SQVTM and CDR2 is ANQGSEA. The CDR3 is CSAPDRANEQFF. CDR3 nucleotide sequence: TGCAGCGCTCCGGACAGGGCGAATGAGCAGTTCTTC.

The V gene is TRBV11-3, the J gene TRBJ2-2; 12 positions agree with TRBD2. Per the germline V gene, CDR1 is SGHNT and CDR2 is YENEEA. Trimming removed 5 bases from V and 3 bases from J; junction bases left unmatched: 7. This CDR3 is built from 17 residues. The CDR3 region has the DNA TGTGCCAGCAGCACCCGACTAGCGGGAGATGACACCGGGGAGCTGTTTTTT. Protein product: CASSTRLAGDDTGELFF.

The chain joins TRBV10-2 to TRBJ1-1; no reliable D call. Trimming took 6 bases from V and 0 from J, leaving 11 bases between them. Germline V gives CDR1 WSHSY, CDR2 SAAADI. The CDR3 sequence is 14 residues long. The CDR3: CASSEHGLNTEAFF. For the CDR3, the DNA is TGCGCCAGCAGCGAGCACGGGCTGAACACTGAAGCTTTCTTT.

This clone occurred a few times. The chain couples TRBV19 to TRBJ2-7; D ambiguous. Looked up from germline, CDR1 is LNHDA and CDR2 is SQIVND (reference sequence). This CDR3 region has 13 residues. V was trimmed by 5 bases and J by 0 bases, leaving 8 bases between them. The CDR3 loop is CASSQAPSYEQYF. The CDR3 DNA sequence: TGTGCCAGTAGTCAGGCCCCCTCCTACGAGCAGTACTTC.

The rearrangement uses TRBV28 and TRBJ1-1, with D perhaps matching TRBD1 (6 bases). The germline V and J ends were trimmed by 2 bases and 6 bases, with 13 bases remaining between them. Germline CDR1 and CDR2: MDHEN and SYDVKM. The CDR3 is 14 residues long. The CDR3 DNA reads TGTGCCAGCAGTTTAGGGGGCCCGGACGCTGAAGCTTTCTTT. Encoded protein: CASSLGGPDAEAFF.

This clone was found a few times. The same CDR3 arises from other DNA sequences in this sample as well. This chain joins TRBV7-9 and TRBJ1-4; D remains unclear. Trimming took off 3 bases at V and 3 bases at J, with 8 bases between the two ends. This CDR3 contains 14 residues. Per the germline V gene, CDR1 is SEHNR and CDR2 is FQNEAQ (reference sequence). The CDR3 bases are TGTGCCAGCAGCTTCGGGCAGTCTAATGAAAAACTGTTTTTT. Translating it yields CASSFGQSNEKLFF.

The chain recombines TRBV28 with TRBJ2-1, with D perhaps TRBD1 or TRBD2 (5 bases each). CDR1 is MDHEN, CDR2 SYDVKM, per germline. The CDR3 sequence is 14 residues long. Trimming shortened V by 5 bases and J by 5 bases, and 13 bases separated the two germline ends. CDR3 nucleotides: TGTGCCAGCAGTACGCCCGGGGCTGACAATGAGCAGTTCTTC. Translated: CASSTPGADNEQFF.